The 9 T cell receptor beta chains in this list originate from one sample, sequenced in a study of blood T cell repertoires in COVID-19. Sequencing was performed with immunoSEQ multiplex PCR; in TCRdb, only in-frame clones are kept and a portion is missing. Here the sample spans about 300,000 clones, 89% being singletons. The sample was peripheral blood. These receptors were collected from a woman in her 30s with COVID-19, enrolled during active disease.

CDR3 in DNA: TGCGCCAGCAGACAGCTCCAAGAGACCCAGTACTTC. Amino acids: CASRQLQETQYF. The chain uses TRBV5-1 and TRBJ2-5; D is ambiguous. This CDR3 is built from 12 residues. V was cut by 5 bases and J by 1 base, with 6 bases left in between. The germline V gene encodes CDR1 SGHRS and CDR2 YFSETQ.

This chain connects TRBV3-1 (or the pseudogene TRBV3-2) to TRBJ2-5; 15 nucleotides align to TRBD2. CDR1 and CDR2 from the germline V gene are LGHDT and YNNKEL (reference sequence). The junction had 8 bases not matched to a gene; V was cut back by 4 bases and J by 5 bases. The CDR3 is made up of 17 amino acids. The CDR3 bases are TGTGCCAGCAGCCTCGGACTAGCGGGGGGGCCCCTCGAGACCCAGTACTTC. Translated: CASSLGLAGGPLETQYF.

The V gene is TRBV6-1, the J gene TRBJ2-2; D is unclear. The V end was cut by 0 bases, the J end by 5 bases, with 10 bases between. Per germline, CDR1 MNHNS and CDR2 SASEGT. The CDR3 sequence is 15 residues long. In nucleotides, the CDR3 is TGTGCCAGCAGTGAAGCCAGTAGGCGGACCGGGGAGCTGTTTTTT. Its protein is CASSEASRRTGELFF.

The V gene is TRBV3-1 (or the pseudogene TRBV3-2), the J gene TRBJ1-2; 8 bases align to TRBD1. CDR1 and CDR2 (germline): LGHDT, YNNKEL (reference sequence). The CDR3 is 17 amino acids. Trimming removed 5 bases from V and 0 bases from J; junction bases left unmatched: 11. DNA for the CDR3: TGTGCCAGCAGCGGAGGGCGGACAGGGCAAGCTAACTATGGCTACACCTTC. It specifies CASSGGRTGQANYGYTF.

The rearrangement links TRBV18 to TRBJ2-4; 8 bases agree with TRBD2. Looked up from germline, CDR1 is KGHSH and CDR2 is LQKENI. This CDR3 contains 16 residues. V dropped 6 bases and J dropped 7; count of bases not matched to a gene: 14. CDR3 sequence: CASSPNEGLGRNIQYF. In DNA form, the CDR3 reads TGTGCCAGCTCCCCGAATGAGGGACTAGGGAGGAACATTCAGTACTTC.

The V gene is TRBV2, the J gene TRBJ1-4; no definite D call. V lost 7 bases to trimming and J lost 8 bases, with 11 bases between them. The CDR3 loop spans 12 amino acids. From germline, CDR1 is SNHLY and CDR2 FYNNEI. CDR3 loop: CASTQEVEKLFF. CDR3 coding DNA: TGTGCCAGCACGCAGGAGGTCGAAAAACTGTTTTTT.

This chain links TRBV7-2 with TRBJ1-2; no clear D gene. The CDR3 runs 14 residues. Per the germline V gene, CDR1 is SGHTA and CDR2 is FQGNSA. V gave up 5 bases and J gave up 1 base, with 11 bases separating them. The CDR3 region is CASSPNRGNYGYTF. The CDR3 nucleotides read TGTGCCAGCAGCCCCAACCGGGGTAACTATGGCTACACCTTC.

This sequence joins TRBV2 and TRBJ2-7; 7 bases match TRBD2. Trimming cost V 6 bases and J 6 bases; bases outside gene matches: 11. The CDR3 contains 14 residues. CDR1 is SNHLY, CDR2 FYNNEI, per germline. CDR3: CASRRQGGGGEQYF. The CDR3 region has the DNA TGTGCCAGCAGACGCCAGGGCGGGGGAGGCGAGCAGTACTTC.

Only one count was recorded for this clone. The CDR3 nucleotides read TGTGCCACCAGCAGAGATCTCCAACTTTCCTATGGCTACACCTTC. This codes for CATSRDLQLSYGYTF. The V gene is TRBV15, the J gene TRBJ1-2; no reliable D call. CDR1 and CDR2 from the germline V gene are LNHNV and YYDKDF (reference sequence). The CDR3 runs to 15 residues. Trimming shortened V by 0 bases and J by 4 bases, and 12 bases separated the two germline ends.